These T cell receptor beta chains were read from a single sample in a study of cytomegalovirus exposure and HLA in healthy donors. Here immunoSEQ multiplex PCR was the method, and the copy in TCRdb shows in-frame clones only, minus some. The data hold roughly 130,000 clones, with 70% to 90% observed a single time. The source material was PBMCs. The receptor source for this set is a woman aged 40 to 50 in good health and CMV-seropositive. CDR3s include the opening cysteine and the closing phenylalanine or tryptophan. The order of the fields is J gene, clone size, V gene, D gene, CDR3 protein, CDR3 DNA. A D gene is named only where the DNA matches it firmly. Not all rows give a size; the values are once, few, many and, for expanded clones, a class.

j_call: TRBJ1-2; clone_size: -; v_call: TRBV5-3; d_call: TRBD1; cdr3_aa: CARSYGTGPNDYGYTF; cdr3_nt: TGTGCCAGAAGCTACGGGACAGGGCCGAATGACTATGGCTACACCTTC
j_call: TRBJ2-7; clone_size: -; v_call: TRBV5-6; d_call: TRBD2; cdr3_aa: CASSSTNRGRAEQYF; cdr3_nt: TGTGCCAGCAGCTCCACTAACCGAGGGAGGGCCGAGCAGTACTTC
j_call: TRBJ1-2; clone_size: -; v_call: TRBV10-3; d_call: TRBD1; cdr3_aa: CAISDGTGVGGYTF; cdr3_nt: TGTGCCATCAGCGATGGGACAGGGGTTGGGGGCTACACCTTC
j_call: TRBJ2-5; clone_size: -; v_call: TRBV30; d_call: TRBD2; cdr3_aa: CAWSVSGGEETQYF; cdr3_nt: TGTGCCTGGAGTGTATCTGGGGGGGAAGAGACCCAGTACTTC
j_call: TRBJ1-2; clone_size: -; v_call: TRBV5-1; d_call: -; cdr3_aa: CASSSWEQDGYGYTF; cdr3_nt: TGCGCCAGCAGCTCCTGGGAACAGGATGGGTATGGCTACACCTTC
j_call: TRBJ2-7; clone_size: -; v_call: TRBV7-2; d_call: -; cdr3_aa: CASSQTPRQFHKHEQYF; cdr3_nt: TGTGCCAGCAGCCAGACCCCCCGACAGTTCCACAAGCACGAGCAGTACTTC
j_call: TRBJ2-1; clone_size: -; v_call: TRBV5-8; d_call: TRBD1; cdr3_aa: CASSSGTGEHNEQFF; cdr3_nt: TGTGCCAGCAGCTCCGGGACAGGGGAGCACAATGAGCAGTTCTTC
j_call: TRBJ2-1; clone_size: -; v_call: TRBV9; d_call: TRBD2; cdr3_aa: CASSVGASSGPYNEQFF; cdr3_nt: TGTGCCAGCAGCGTCGGGGCGTCTAGCGGTCCCTACAATGAGCAGTTCTTC
j_call: TRBJ2-2; clone_size: large; v_call: TRBV5-1; d_call: TRBD1; cdr3_aa: CASSRDRVDTGELFF; cdr3_nt: TGCGCCAGCAGCCGGGACAGGGTAGACACCGGGGAGCTGTTTTTT
j_call: TRBJ1-1; clone_size: -; v_call: TRBV19; d_call: TRBD1; cdr3_aa: CASTLGQGRDTEAFF; cdr3_nt: TGTGCCAGTACCCTCGGACAGGGGAGGGACACTGAAGCTTTCTTT
j_call: TRBJ1-5; clone_size: -; v_call: TRBV7-8; d_call: -; cdr3_aa: CASSTLPALTGSQHF; cdr3_nt: TGTGCCAGCAGCACACTTCCCGCGTTGACGGGGTCCCAGCATTTT
j_call: TRBJ1-1; clone_size: few; v_call: TRBV6-1; d_call: TRBD1; cdr3_aa: CASSDRQGNTEAFF; cdr3_nt: TGTGCCAGCAGCGATCGACAGGGGAACACTGAAGCTTTCTTT
j_call: TRBJ2-7; clone_size: few; v_call: TRBV7-6; d_call: -; cdr3_aa: CASSPMTDWPEQYF; cdr3_nt: TGTGCCAGCAGCCCGATGACAGATTGGCCCGAGCAGTACTTC
j_call: TRBJ2-1; clone_size: -; v_call: TRBV7-2; d_call: TRBD2; cdr3_aa: CASSLAPSGAVEQFF; cdr3_nt: TGTGCCAGCAGCTTAGCTCCTAGCGGGGCGGTTGAGCAGTTCTTC
j_call: TRBJ2-1; clone_size: -; v_call: TRBV6-1; d_call: TRBD1; cdr3_aa: CASTRTGLNNEQFF; cdr3_nt: TGTGCCAGCACCAGGACAGGCCTGAACAATGAGCAGTTCTTC
j_call: TRBJ1-1; clone_size: -; v_call: TRBV2; d_call: -; cdr3_aa: CASSEHGNTEAFF; cdr3_nt: TGTGCCAGCAGTGAACACGGGAACACTGAAGCTTTCTTT
j_call: TRBJ1-2; clone_size: -; v_call: TRBV7-3; d_call: -; cdr3_aa: CASSRNPGYGYTF; cdr3_nt: TGTGCCAGCAGCCGCAACCCCGGCTATGGCTACACCTTC
j_call: TRBJ2-3; clone_size: -; v_call: TRBV7-3; d_call: -; cdr3_aa: CASRLGGGTDTQYF; cdr3_nt: TGTGCCAGCAGGCTCGGGGGTGGTACAGATACGCAGTATTTT
j_call: TRBJ2-3; clone_size: -; v_call: TRBV12-5; d_call: TRBD2; cdr3_aa: CASGPGLAESSTDTQYF; cdr3_nt: TGTGCTAGTGGCCCGGGACTAGCGGAGTCAAGCACAGATACGCAGTATTTT
j_call: TRBJ1-5; clone_size: -; v_call: TRBV27; d_call: TRBD1; cdr3_aa: CASSWDRGHQPQHF; cdr3_nt: TGTGCCAGCAGTTGGGACAGGGGGCATCAGCCCCAGCATTTT
j_call: TRBJ2-1; clone_size: -; v_call: TRBV5-1; d_call: TRBD1; cdr3_aa: CASSLGQGLYEQFF; cdr3_nt: TGCGCCAGCAGCTTGGGACAGGGGCTCTATGAGCAGTTCTTC
j_call: TRBJ2-6; clone_size: once; v_call: TRBV6-6; d_call: -; cdr3_aa: CASSSDWISGANVLTF; cdr3_nt: TGTGCCAGCAGCTCCGACTGGATCTCTGGGGCCAACGTCCTGACTTTC
j_call: TRBJ2-7; clone_size: -; v_call: TRBV28; d_call: -; cdr3_aa: CASSFLGTLVYEQYF; cdr3_nt: TGTGCCAGCAGTTTTTTAGGGACACTCGTCTACGAGCAGTACTTC
j_call: TRBJ1-4; clone_size: -; v_call: TRBV28; d_call: TRBD1; cdr3_aa: CASSLGQGTEKLFF; cdr3_nt: TGTGCCAGCAGTCTCGGACAGGGGACTGAAAAACTGTTTTTT
j_call: TRBJ2-3; clone_size: few; v_call: TRBV28; d_call: -; cdr3_aa: CASSIWDKDTQYF; cdr3_nt: TGTGCCAGCAGCATCTGGGACAAAGATACGCAGTATTTT
j_call: TRBJ1-2; clone_size: -; v_call: TRBV30; d_call: -; cdr3_aa: CAWRTPGGGPYGYTF; cdr3_nt: TGTGCCTGGAGGACCCCAGGTGGGGGCCCCTATGGCTACACCTTC
j_call: TRBJ2-7; clone_size: -; v_call: TRBV6-5; d_call: -; cdr3_aa: CASSYLGAYEQYF; cdr3_nt: TGTGCCAGCAGTTATCTGGGAGCCTACGAGCAGTACTTC
j_call: TRBJ2-1; clone_size: -; v_call: TRBV5-1; d_call: -; cdr3_aa: CASGLNTNNEQFF; cdr3_nt: TGCGCCAGCGGCTTGAATACAAACAATGAGCAGTTCTTC
j_call: TRBJ1-1; clone_size: -; v_call: TRBV7-9; d_call: -; cdr3_aa: CASSPPGNTEAFF; cdr3_nt: TGTGCCAGCAGCCCCCCCGGGAATACTGAAGCCTTCTTT
j_call: TRBJ2-1; clone_size: -; v_call: TRBV7-2; d_call: -; cdr3_aa: CASSFLAGQYHNEQFF; cdr3_nt: TGTGCCAGCAGCTTTCTTGCGGGTCAATACCACAATGAGCAGTTCTTC